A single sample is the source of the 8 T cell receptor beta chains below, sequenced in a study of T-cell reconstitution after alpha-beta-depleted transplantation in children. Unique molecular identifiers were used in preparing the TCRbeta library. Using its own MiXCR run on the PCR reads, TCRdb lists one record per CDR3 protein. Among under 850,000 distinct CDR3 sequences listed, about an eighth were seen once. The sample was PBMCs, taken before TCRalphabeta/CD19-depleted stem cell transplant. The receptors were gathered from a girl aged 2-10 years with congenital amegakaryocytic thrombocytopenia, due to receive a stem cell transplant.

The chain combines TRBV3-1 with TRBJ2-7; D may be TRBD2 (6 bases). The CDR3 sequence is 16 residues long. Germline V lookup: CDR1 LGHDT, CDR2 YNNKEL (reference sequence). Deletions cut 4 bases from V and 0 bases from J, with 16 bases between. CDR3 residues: CASSLQASEPSYEQYF. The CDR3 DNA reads TGTGCCAGCAGCCTCCAAGCTAGCGAACCCTCCTACGAGCAGTACTTC.

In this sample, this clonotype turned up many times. The CDR3 region has the DNA TGCAGTGCTAGAGGGGTAGCGGGCCACAATGAGCAGTTCTTC. Its translation: CSARGVAGHNEQFF. V is TRBV20-1 and J is TRBJ2-1; 7 bases fit TRBD2. Germline CDR1 reads DFQATT; CDR2 reads SNEGSKA (reference sequence). The V segment lost 1 base and the J segment 5 bases; nucleotides outside the gene matches: 5. This CDR3 spans 14 amino acids.

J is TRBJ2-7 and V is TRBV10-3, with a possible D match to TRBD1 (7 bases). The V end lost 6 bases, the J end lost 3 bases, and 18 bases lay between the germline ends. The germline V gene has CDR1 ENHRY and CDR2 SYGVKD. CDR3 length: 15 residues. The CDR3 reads CAISGAGQGGYEQYF. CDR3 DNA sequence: TGTGCCATCAGCGGGGCGGGGCAGGGGGGCTACGAGCAGTACTTC.

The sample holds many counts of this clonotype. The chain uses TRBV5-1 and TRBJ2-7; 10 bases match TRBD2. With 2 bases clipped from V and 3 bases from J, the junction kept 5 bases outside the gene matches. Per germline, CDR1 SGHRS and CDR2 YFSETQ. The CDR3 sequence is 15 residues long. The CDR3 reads CASSFTGTSVYEQYF. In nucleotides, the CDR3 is TGCGCCAGCAGCTTTACCGGGACTAGCGTCTACGAGCAGTACTTC.

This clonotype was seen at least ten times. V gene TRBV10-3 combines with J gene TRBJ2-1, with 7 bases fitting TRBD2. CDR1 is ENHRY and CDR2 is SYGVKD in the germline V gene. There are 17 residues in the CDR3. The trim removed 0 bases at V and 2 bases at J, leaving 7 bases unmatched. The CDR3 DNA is TGTGCCATCAGTGAGTCATTAGCGGGCGCTCCCTACAATGAGCAGTTCTTC. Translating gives CAISESLAGAPYNEQFF.

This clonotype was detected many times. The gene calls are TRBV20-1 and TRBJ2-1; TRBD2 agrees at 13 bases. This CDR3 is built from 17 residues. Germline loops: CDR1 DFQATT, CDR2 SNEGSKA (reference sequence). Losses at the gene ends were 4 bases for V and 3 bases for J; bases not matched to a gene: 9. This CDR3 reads CSANEGLAGQYYNEQFF. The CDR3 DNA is TGCAGTGCTAACGAGGGACTAGCGGGACAGTACTACAATGAGCAGTTCTTC.

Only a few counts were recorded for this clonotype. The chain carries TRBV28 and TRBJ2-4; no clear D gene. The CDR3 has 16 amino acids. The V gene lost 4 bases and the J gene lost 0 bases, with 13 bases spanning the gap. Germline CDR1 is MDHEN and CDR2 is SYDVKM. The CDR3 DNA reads TGTGCCAGCAGTTCGATTAAAGAAATAGCCAAAAACATTCAGTACTTC. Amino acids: CASSSIKEIAKNIQYF.

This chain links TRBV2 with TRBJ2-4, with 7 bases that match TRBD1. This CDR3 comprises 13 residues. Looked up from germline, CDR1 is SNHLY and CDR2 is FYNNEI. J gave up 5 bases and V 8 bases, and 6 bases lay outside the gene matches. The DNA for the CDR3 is TGTGCCAGCTTACAGGGGATCGAAAACATTCAGTACTTC. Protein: CASLQGIENIQYF. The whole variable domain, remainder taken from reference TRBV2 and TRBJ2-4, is EPEVTQTPSHQVTQMGQEVILRCVPISNHLYFYWYRQILGQKVEFLVSFYNNEISEKSEIFDDQFSVERPDGSNFTLKIRSTKLEDSAMYFCASLQGIENIQYFGAGTRLSVL.